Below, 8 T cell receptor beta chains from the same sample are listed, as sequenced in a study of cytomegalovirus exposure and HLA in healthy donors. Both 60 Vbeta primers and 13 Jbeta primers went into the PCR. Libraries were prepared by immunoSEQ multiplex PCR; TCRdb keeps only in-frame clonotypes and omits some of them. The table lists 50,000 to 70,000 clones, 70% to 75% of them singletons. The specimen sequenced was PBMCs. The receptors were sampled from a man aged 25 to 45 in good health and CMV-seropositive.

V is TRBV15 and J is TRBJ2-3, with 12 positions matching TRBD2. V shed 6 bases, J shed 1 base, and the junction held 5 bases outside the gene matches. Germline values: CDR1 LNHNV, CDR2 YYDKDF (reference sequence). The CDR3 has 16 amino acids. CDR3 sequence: CATRLAGGSGTDTQYF. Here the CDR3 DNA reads TGTGCCACCAGACTAGCGGGGGGTAGCGGCACAGATACGCAGTATTTT.

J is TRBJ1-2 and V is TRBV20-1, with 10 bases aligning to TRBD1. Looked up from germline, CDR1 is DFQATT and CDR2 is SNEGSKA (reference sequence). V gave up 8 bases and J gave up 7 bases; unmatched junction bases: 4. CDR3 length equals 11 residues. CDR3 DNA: TGCAGTCCGGACAGGGGGGGTGGCTACACCTTC. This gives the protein CSPDRGGGYTF.

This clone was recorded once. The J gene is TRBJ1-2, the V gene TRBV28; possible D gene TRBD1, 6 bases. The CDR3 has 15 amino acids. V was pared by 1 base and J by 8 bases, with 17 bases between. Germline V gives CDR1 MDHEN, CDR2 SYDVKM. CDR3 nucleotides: TGTGCCAGCAGTTTATTAGGGGGTAACTCGGGAGGCTACACCTTC. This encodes CASSLLGGNSGGYTF.

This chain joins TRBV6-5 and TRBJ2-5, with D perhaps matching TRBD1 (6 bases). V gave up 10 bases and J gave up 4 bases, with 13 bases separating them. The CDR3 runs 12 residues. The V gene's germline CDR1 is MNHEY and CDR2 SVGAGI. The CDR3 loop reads CATGDGAETQYF. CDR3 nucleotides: TGTGCCACAGGGGATGGGGCAGAGACCCAGTACTTC.

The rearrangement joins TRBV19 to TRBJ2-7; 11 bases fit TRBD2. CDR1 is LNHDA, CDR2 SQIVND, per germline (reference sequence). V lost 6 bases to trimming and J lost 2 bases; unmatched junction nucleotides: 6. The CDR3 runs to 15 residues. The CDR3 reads CASRNSGGAAYEQYF. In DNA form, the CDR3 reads TGTGCCAGTAGAAATAGCGGGGGGGCCGCCTACGAGCAGTACTTC. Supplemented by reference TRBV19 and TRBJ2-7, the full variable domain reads DGGITQSPKYLFRKEGQNVTLSCEQNLNHDAMYWYRQDPGQGLRLIYYSQIVNDFQKGDIAEGYSVSREKKESFPLTVTSAQKNPTAFYLCASRNSGGAAYEQYFGPGTRLTVT.

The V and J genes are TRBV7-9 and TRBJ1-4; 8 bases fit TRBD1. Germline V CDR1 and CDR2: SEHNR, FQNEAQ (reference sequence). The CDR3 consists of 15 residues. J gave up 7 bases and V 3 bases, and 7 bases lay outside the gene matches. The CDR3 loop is CASSFYQGAGEKLFF. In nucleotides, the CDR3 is TGTGCCAGCAGCTTTTACCAGGGGGCTGGTGAAAAACTGTTTTTT.

DNA of the CDR3: TGTGCCAGCAGCAACCGGGGAGAACTGTTTTTT. This gives the protein CASSNRGELFF. The rearrangement uses TRBV7-2 and TRBJ1-4; D remains unclear. CDR3 size: 11 residues. Trimming shortened V by 5 bases and J by 12 bases, and 10 bases separated the two germline ends. The germline V gene has CDR1 SGHTA and CDR2 FQGNSA.

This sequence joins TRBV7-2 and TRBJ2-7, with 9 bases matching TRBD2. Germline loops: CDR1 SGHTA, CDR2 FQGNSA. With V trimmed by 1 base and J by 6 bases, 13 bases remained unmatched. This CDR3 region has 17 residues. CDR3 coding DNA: TGTGCCAGCAGCTTAGGGGGTGTAGCGGGGGCCCCATCCGAGCAGTACTTC. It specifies CASSLGGVAGAPSEQYF.